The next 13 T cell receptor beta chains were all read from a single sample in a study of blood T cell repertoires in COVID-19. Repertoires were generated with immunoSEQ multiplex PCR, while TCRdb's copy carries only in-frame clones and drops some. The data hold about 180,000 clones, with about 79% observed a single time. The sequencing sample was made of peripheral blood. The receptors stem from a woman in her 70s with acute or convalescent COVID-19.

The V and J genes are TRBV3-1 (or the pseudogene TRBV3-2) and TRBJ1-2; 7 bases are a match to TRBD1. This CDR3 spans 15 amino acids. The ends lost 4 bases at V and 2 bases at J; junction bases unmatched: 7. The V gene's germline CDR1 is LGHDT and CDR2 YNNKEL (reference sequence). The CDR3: CASSPRTGRNYGYTF. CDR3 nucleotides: TGTGCCAGCAGCCCCAGGACAGGTAGAAACTATGGCTACACCTTC.

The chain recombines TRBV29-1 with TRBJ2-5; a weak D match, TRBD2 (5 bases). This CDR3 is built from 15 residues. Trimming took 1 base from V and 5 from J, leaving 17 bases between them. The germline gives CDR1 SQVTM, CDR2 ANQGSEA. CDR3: CSVEVTAARSETQYF. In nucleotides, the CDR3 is TGCAGCGTTGAAGTAACAGCGGCCCGGAGTGAGACCCAGTACTTC.

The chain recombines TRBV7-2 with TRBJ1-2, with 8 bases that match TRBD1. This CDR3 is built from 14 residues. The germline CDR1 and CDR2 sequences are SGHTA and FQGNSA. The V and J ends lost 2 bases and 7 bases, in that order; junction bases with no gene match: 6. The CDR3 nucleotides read TGTGCCAGCAGCTTAATCACAGGGGGAGGTGGCTACACCTTC. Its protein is CASSLITGGGGYTF.

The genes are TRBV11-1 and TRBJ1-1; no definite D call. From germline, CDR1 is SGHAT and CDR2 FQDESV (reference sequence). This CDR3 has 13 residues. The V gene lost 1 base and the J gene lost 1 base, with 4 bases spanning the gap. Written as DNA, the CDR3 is TGTGCCAGCAGCTTAGTCGGGAACACTGAAGCTTTCTTT. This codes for CASSLVGNTEAFF. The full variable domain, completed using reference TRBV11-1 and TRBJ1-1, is EAEVAQSPRYKITEKSQAVAFWCDPISGHATLYWYRQILGQGPELLVQFQDESVVDDSQLPKDRFSAERLKGVDSTLKIQPAELGDSAMYLCASSLVGNTEAFFGQGTRLTVV.

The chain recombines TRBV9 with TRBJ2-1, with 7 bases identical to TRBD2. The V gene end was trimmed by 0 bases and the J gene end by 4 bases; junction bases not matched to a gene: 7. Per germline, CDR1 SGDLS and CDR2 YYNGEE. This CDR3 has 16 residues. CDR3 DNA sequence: TGTGCCAGCAGCGTAGGGATTGCGGGGGTATACAATGAGCAGTTCTTC. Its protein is CASSVGIAGVYNEQFF.

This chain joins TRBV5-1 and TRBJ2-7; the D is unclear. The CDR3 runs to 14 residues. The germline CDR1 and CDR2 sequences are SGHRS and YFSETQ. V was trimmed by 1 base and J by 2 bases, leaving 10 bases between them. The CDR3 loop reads CASSLTTLPYEQYF. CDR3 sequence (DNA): TGCGCCAGCAGCTTGACGACTCTACCCTACGAGCAGTACTTC.

CDR3 sequence reads: CASSRATDTQYF. CDR3 in DNA: TGTGCCAGCAGCCGAGCGACAGATACGCAGTATTTT. The chain carries TRBV7-3 and TRBJ2-3; no clear D gene. The V gene lost 5 bases and the J gene lost 3 bases, with 6 bases spanning the gap. This CDR3 has 12 residues. CDR1 and CDR2 (germline): SGHTA, FQGTGA.

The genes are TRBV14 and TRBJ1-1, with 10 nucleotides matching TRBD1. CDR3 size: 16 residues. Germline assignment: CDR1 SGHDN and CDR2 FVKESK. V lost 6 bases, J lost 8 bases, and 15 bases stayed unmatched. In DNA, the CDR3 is TGTGCCAGCAGTCCAAACCTTCTAGGGACAGGGGTCGAAGCTTTCTTT. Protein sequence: CASSPNLLGTGVEAFF.

Here the CDR3 DNA reads TGTGCCAGTAGTAAACCGGGACAGGGGGCGTCTGGGGAGCTGTTTTTT. It codes for CASSKPGQGASGELFF. The rearrangement links TRBV19 to TRBJ2-2, with 12 bases lining up with TRBD1. CDR1 and CDR2 (germline): LNHDA, SQIVND (reference sequence). The CDR3 is made up of 16 amino acids. V gave up 4 bases and J gave up 8 bases; unmatched junction bases: 8. The full variable domain, rest sourced from reference TRBV19 and TRBJ2-2, is DGGITQSPKYLFRKEGQNVTLSCEQNLNHDAMYWYRQDPGQGLRLIYYSQIVNDFQKGDIAEGYSVSREKKESFPLTVTSAQKNPTAFYLCASSKPGQGASGELFFGEGSRLTVL.

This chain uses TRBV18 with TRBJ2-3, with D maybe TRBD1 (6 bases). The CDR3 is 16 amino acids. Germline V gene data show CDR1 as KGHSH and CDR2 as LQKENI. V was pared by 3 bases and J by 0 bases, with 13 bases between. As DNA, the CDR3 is TGTGCCAGCTCACCTACGGGACAACGGAGCACAGATACGCAGTATTTT. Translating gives CASSPTGQRSTDTQYF. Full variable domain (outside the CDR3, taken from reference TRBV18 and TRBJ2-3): NAGVMQNPRHLVRRRGQEARLRCSPMKGHSHVYWYRQLPEEGLKFMVYLQKENIIDESGMPKERFSAEFPKEGPSILRIQQVVRGDSAAYFCASSPTGQRSTDTQYFGPGTRLTVL.

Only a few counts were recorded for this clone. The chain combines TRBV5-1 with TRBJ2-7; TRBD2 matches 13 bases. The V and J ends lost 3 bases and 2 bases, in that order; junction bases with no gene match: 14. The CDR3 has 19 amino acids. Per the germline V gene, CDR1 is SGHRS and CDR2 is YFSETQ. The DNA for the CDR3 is TGCGCCAGCAGCTGGGCACGGGTTTACGGACTAGCGGGGGCCTACGAGCAGTACTTC. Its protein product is CASSWARVYGLAGAYEQYF.

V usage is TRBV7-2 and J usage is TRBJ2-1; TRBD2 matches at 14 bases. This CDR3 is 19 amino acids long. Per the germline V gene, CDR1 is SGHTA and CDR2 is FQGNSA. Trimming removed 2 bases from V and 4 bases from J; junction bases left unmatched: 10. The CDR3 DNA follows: TGTGCCAGCAGCTTAAGGGGACTAGCGGGAGTGGGAATTTACAATGAGCAGTTCTTC. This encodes CASSLRGLAGVGIYNEQFF.

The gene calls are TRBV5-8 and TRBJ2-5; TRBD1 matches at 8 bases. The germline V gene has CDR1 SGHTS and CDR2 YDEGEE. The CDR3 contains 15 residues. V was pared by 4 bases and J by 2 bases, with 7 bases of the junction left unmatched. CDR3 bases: TGTGCCAGCAGCAACACTCAGGGGGCACAAGAGACCCAGTACTTC. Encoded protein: CASSNTQGAQETQYF. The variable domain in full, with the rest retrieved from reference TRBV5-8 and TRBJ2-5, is EAGVTQSPTHLIKTRGQQATLRCSPISGHTSVYWYQQALGLGLQFLLWYDEGEERNRGNFPPRFSGRQFPNYSSELNVNALELEDSALYLCASSNTQGAQETQYFGPGTRLLVL.